The clone carrying this T cell receptor beta chain was detected only a few times. Its specificity is not known. The primer mix had 60 Vbeta and 13 Jbeta primers. The table came from immunoSEQ multiplex PCR; TCRdb's copy has only in-frame clones and leaves some out. The sample lists approximately 300,000 clones, 80% seen once, with roughly 0.31% in the top ten. This sample was taken from a study of cytomegalovirus exposure and HLA in healthy donors. Regarding the study as a whole: Per published reports, the classifier diagnosed cytomegalovirus status with high specificity and sensitivity. The HLA-A and HLA-B alleles of most subjects were reportedly predicted accurately from TCR beta sequences.

This CDR3 spans 14 amino acids. After removal of 5 bases from V and 8 bases from J, the junction contained 11 bases not matched to a gene. In germline, CDR1 is MDHEN, CDR2 SYDVKM. The TCR sequence derives from a girl aged 2-10 years in good health and CMV-seronegative. The sample consisted of PBMCs. The chain uses TRBV28 and TRBJ1-2; TRBD1 agrees at 7 bases. Written as DNA, the CDR3 is TGTGCCAGCAGTCTCTCGGTGACAGGGAGGGGCTACACCTTC. Protein sequence: CASSLSVTGRGYTF.